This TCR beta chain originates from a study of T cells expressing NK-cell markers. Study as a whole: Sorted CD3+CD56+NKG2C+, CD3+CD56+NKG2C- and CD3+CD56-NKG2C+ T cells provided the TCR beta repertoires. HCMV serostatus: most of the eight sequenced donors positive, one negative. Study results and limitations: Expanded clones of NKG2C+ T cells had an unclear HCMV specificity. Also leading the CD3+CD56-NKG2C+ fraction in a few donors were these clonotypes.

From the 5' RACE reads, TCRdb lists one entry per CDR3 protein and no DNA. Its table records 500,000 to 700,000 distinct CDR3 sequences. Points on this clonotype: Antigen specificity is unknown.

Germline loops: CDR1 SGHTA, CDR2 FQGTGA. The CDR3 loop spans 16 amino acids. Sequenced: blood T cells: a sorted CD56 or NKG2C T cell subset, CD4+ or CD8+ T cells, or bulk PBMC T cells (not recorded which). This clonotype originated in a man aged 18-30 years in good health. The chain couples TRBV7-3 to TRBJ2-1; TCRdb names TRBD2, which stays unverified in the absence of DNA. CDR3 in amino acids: CASSLKSAGGPAEQFF.